This paragraph reports one TCR beta chain. Its specificity is unknown. This sample was included in a study of cytomegalovirus exposure and HLA in healthy donors. Background on the study: Prior work identified around 120 million unique TCR beta sequences in some 180 million T cells.

With 60 Vbeta and 13 Jbeta primers, the PCR was carried out. Using immunoSEQ multiplex PCR, the repertoire was profiled, and TCRdb retains in-frame clones only, with some absent. This sample yields a few hundred thousand clones, of which around two thirds are seen a single time; 2% to 2.5% belongs to the top ten. Study-level results: Reportedly, fewer N-insertions than the 666-donor mean appeared in an Asian-associated ancestry cluster in a later analysis.

Sequenced input: PBMCs. This TCR was recovered from a female donor in good health and CMV-seronegative.

The CDR3 protein is CASSQATSDRFF. CDR3 nucleotide sequence: TGTGCCAGCAGCCAAGCGACTAGCGACCGGTTCTTC. The rearrangement uses TRBV7-9 and TRBJ2-1; 8 bases line up with TRBD2. The germline V gene encodes CDR1 SEHNR and CDR2 FQNEAQ (reference sequence). The V and J ends lost 5 bases and 15 bases, in that order; junction bases with no gene match: 9. The CDR3 has 12 amino acids. The variable domain in full, completed from reference TRBV7-9 and TRBJ2-1, reads DTGVSQNPRHKITKRGQNVTFRCDPISEHNRLYWYRQTLGQGPEFLTYFQNEAQLEKSRLLSDRFSAERPKGSFSTLEIQRTEQGDSAMYLCASSQATSDRFFGPGTRLTVL.